This T cell receptor (beta chain) was found in a study of T cell repertoires in cytomegalovirus infection. Across the study: An indication of both CMV infection and matching HLA type came from public TCR beta signatures.

The V and J ends lost 6 bases and 0 bases respectively, with 23 bases between them. CDR3 length: 18 amino acids. Germline loops: CDR1 MDHEN, CDR2 SYDVKM. TCRdb re-analysed the reads in MiXCR, keeping a single row per CDR3 protein. The data contain approximately 500,000 distinct CDR3 sequences, about 11% of them singletons. Whole-study results and caveats: Adding up the frequency of public TCR beta families identified people who carried CMV plus the relevant HLA. Ex vivo, HLA-C-restricted CMV-specific TCR beta clonotypes prevailed over the rest of the response.

This clonotype was recorded many times. Its antigen is currently unknown. The TCR originated in a human donor in good health (CMV status not recorded). Some clones in this sample may be carry-over from other donors' samples. Material for sequencing was PBMCs. This chain connects TRBV28 to TRBJ1-1; maybe TRBD1 (6 bases). For the CDR3, the DNA is TGTGCCAGCAGCTACCCGGGACACCCCCCTTGGGTGAACACTGAAGCTTTCTTT. It specifies CASSYPGHPPWVNTEAFF.